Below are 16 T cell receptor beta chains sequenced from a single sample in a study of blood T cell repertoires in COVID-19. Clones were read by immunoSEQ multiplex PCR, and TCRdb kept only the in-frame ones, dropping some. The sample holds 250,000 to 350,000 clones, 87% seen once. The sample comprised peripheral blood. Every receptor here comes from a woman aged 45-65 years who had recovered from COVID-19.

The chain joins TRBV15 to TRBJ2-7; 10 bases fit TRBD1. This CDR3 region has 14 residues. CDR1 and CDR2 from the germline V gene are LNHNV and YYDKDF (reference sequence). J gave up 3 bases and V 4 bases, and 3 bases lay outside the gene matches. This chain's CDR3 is CATSIDRGHYEQYF. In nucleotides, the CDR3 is TGTGCCACCAGCATCGACAGGGGGCACTACGAGCAGTACTTC. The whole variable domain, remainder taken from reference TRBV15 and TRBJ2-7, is DAMVIQNPRYQVTQFGKPVTLSCSQTLNHNVMYWYQQKSSQAPKLLFHYYDKDFNNEADTPDNFQSRRPNTSFCFLDIRSPGLGDTAMYLCATSIDRGHYEQYFGPGTRLTVT.

The CDR3 loop reads CASRRLRQGANVGKLFF. Written as DNA, the CDR3 is TGTGCCAGTAGGAGGCTCCGACAGGGCGCTAACGTTGGAAAACTGTTTTTT. J is TRBJ1-4 and V is TRBV19; 7 bases line up with TRBD1. Germline V gene data show CDR1 as LNHDA and CDR2 as SQIVND (reference sequence). After removal of 6 bases from V and 10 bases from J, the junction contained 20 bases not matched to a gene. The CDR3 loop spans 17 amino acids.

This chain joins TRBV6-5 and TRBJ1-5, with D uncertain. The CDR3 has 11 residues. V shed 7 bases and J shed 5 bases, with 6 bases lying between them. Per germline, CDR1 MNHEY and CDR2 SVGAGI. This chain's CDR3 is CASNNDQPQHF. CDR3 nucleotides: TGTGCCAGCAACAACGATCAGCCCCAGCATTTT.

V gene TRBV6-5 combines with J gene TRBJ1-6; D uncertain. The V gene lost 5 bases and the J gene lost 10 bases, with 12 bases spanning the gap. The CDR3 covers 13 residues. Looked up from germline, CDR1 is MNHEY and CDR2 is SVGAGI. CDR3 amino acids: CASSRIQNSPLHF. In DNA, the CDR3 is TGTGCCAGCAGTAGAATACAGAACTCACCCCTCCACTTT.

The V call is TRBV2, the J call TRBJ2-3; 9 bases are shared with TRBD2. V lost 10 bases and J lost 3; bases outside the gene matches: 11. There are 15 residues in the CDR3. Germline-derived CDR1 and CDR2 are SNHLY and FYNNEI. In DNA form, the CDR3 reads TGTGCCAACACCCCCGCGGGAGGGAGGACAGATACGCAGTATTTT. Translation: CANTPAGGRTDTQYF.

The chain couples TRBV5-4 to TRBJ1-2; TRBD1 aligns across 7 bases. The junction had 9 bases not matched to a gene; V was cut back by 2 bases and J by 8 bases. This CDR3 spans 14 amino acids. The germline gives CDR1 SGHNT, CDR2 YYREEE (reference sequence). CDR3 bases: TGTGCCAGCAGCTTAGGGACAGCGTCCTACGGCTACACCTTC. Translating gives CASSLGTASYGYTF.

CDR3 in amino acids: CASSVGGQGRSPLHF. CDR3 nucleotide sequence: TGTGCCAGCAGCGTAGGGGGACAGGGTCGCTCACCCCTCCACTTT. The chain has TRBV9 and TRBJ1-6, with 9 positions matching TRBD1. Germline lookup yields CDR1 SGDLS and CDR2 YYNGEE. Trimming cost V 0 bases and J 10 bases; bases outside gene matches: 5. The CDR3 spans 15 residues. The full variable domain, completed using reference TRBV9 and TRBJ1-6, is DSGVTQTPKHLITATGQRVTLRCSPRSGDLSVYWYQQSLDQGLQFLIQYYNGEERAKGNILERFSAQQFPDLHSELNLSSLELGDSALYFCASSVGGQGRSPLHFGNGTRLTVT.

CDR3 amino acids: CASSLQGPNTGELFF. The DNA of the CDR3 is TGCGCCAGCAGCCTACAGGGTCCGAACACCGGGGAGCTGTTTTTT. The rearrangement joins TRBV4-3 to TRBJ2-2; TRBD1 might be the D (6 bases). The CDR3 sequence is 15 residues long. Trimming shortened V by 4 bases and J by 0 bases, and 9 bases separated the two germline ends. The germline CDR1 and CDR2 sequences are LGHNA and YSLEER.

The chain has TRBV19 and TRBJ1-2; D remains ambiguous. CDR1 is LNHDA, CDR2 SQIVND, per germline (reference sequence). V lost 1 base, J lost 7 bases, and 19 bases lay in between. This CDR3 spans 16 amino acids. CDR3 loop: CASSIASTAGGGGYTF. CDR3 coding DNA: TGTGCCAGTAGTATAGCATCAACCGCTGGAGGCGGTGGCTACACCTTC.

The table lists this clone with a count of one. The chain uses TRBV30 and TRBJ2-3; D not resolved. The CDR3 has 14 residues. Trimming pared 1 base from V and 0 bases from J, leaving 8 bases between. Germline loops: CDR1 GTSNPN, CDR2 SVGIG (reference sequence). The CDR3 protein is CAWSGPVSTDTQYF. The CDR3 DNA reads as TGTGCCTGGAGTGGGCCCGTAAGCACAGATACGCAGTATTTT. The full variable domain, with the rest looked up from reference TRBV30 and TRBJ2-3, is SQTIHQWPATLVQPVGSPLSLECTVEGTSNPNLYWYRQAAGRGLQLLFYSVGIGQISSEVPQNLSASRPQDRQFILSSKKLLLSDSGFYLCAWSGPVSTDTQYFGPGTRLTVL.

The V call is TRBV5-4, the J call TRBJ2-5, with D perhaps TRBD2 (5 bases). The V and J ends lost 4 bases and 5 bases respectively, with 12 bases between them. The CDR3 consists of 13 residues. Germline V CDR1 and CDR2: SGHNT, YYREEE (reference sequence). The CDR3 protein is CASSPGLMETQYF. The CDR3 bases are TGTGCCAGCAGCCCCGGACTTATGGAGACCCAGTACTTC.

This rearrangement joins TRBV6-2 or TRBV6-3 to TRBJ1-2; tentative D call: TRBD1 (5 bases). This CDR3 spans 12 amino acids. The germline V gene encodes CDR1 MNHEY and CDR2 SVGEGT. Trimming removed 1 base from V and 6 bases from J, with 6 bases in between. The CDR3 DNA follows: TGTGCCAGCAGTTACTTGGGGCATGGCTACACCTTC. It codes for CASSYLGHGYTF.

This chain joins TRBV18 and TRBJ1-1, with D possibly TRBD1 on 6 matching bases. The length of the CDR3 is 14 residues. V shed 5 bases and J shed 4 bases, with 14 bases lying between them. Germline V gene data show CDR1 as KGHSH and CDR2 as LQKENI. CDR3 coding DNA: TGTGCCAGCTCATCTGGACAGAGGCGCACTGAAGCTTTCTTT. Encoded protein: CASSSGQRRTEAFF.

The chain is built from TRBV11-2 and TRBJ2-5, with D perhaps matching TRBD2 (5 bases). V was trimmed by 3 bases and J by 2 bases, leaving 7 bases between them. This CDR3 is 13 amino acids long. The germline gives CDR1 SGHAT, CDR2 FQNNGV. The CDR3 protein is CASSFPGQETQYF. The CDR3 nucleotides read TGTGCCAGCAGCTTCCCGGGGCAAGAGACCCAGTACTTC.

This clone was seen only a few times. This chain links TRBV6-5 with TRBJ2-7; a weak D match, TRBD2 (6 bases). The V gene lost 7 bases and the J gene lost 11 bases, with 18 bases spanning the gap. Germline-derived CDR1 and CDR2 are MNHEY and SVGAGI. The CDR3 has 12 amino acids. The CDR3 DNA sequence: TGTGCCAGCACCGGGGGTGGGGAGGTCGAGTACTTC. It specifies CASTGGGEVEYF.

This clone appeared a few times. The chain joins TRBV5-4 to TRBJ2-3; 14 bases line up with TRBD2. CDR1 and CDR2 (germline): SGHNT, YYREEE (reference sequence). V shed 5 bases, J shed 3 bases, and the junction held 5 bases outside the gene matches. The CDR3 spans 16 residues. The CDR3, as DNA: TGTGCCAGCAGTAGGGGACTAGCGGGGGTGACAGATACGCAGTATTTT. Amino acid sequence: CASSRGLAGVTDTQYF.